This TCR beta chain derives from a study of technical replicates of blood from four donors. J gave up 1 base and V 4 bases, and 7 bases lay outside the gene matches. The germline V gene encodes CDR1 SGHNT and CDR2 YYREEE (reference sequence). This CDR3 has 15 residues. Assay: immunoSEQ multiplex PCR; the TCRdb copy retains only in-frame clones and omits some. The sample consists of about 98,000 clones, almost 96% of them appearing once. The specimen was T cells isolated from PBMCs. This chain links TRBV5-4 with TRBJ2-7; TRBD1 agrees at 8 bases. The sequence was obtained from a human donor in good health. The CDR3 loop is CASSPTGAESYEQYF. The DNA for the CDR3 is TGTGCCAGCAGCCCGACAGGGGCAGAGTCCTACGAGCAGTACTTC.